Below, 25 T cell receptor beta chains from the same sample are listed, as sequenced in a study of T cells in Graves' hyperthyroidism and ophthalmopathy (dated by TCRdb to about 2019). To prepare the library, multiplex PCR was applied. Sequencing was carried out with an Illumina HiSeq 2000. Amplification of TCR beta CDR3 regions was carried out from RNA transcripts. The TCR CDR3 was subjected to a first round of RT-PCR using the HTBI primer set and the Qiagen OneStep RT-PCR kit. TCRdb applied fastp at Q25 and MiXCR to the public reads, then kept only in-frame beta chains. Under each unique CDR3 protein, matching rows form one entry showing the most common genes and DNA. This sample has 250,000 to 300,000 distinct CDR3 sequences in its table, and roughly 13% of those were observed once. Jointly, the top ten make up roughly 7.9% of the sample. The sequenced sample was blood. The receptors originated from a woman aged 40 to 55 with Graves' hyperthyroidism.

There are many counts of this clonotype. The V and J genes are TRBV20-1 and TRBJ1-5; D is undetermined. Per germline, CDR1 DFQATT and CDR2 SNEGSKA (reference sequence). The CDR3 covers 14 residues. The V and J ends lost 3 bases and 4 bases respectively, with 13 bases between them. The CDR3 spells CSASPGHSNQPQHF. The DNA of the CDR3 is TGCAGTGCTAGTCCGGGTCACAGTAATCAGCCCCAGCATTTT.

V usage is TRBV12-3 or TRBV12-4 and J usage is TRBJ2-2; 10 nucleotides match TRBD1. Trimming cost V 3 bases and J 4 bases; bases outside gene matches: 2. There are 15 residues in the CDR3. The CDR3 reads CASSLRTGGTGELFF. CDR3 DNA sequence: TGTGCCAGCAGTTTGCGGACAGGGGGCACCGGGGAGCTGTTTTTT.

The sample holds many counts of this clonotype. The V gene is TRBV6-1, the J gene TRBJ2-1; 15 bases agree with TRBD2. Germline V gene data show CDR1 as MNHNS and CDR2 as SASEGT. This CDR3 has 15 amino acids. V was pared by 5 bases and J by 12 bases, with 8 bases of the junction left unmatched. CDR3 nucleotide sequence: TGTGCCAGCAGTAGGGGACTAGCGGGAGGCAAGACGCAGTTCTTC. It yields the protein CASSRGLAGGKTQFF.

In this sample, this clonotype turned up many times. The J gene is TRBJ1-2, the V gene TRBV2; D is unresolved. CDR1 is SNHLY, CDR2 FYNNEI, per germline. This CDR3 is built from 13 residues. V lost 8 bases and J 4 bases, leaving 14 bases between the germline ends. The DNA of the CDR3 is TGTGCCAGCTCGCGGGGAATGGCCTATGGCTACACCTTC. It is translated as CASSRGMAYGYTF.

This clonotype was seen repeatedly, ten times or more. This chain joins TRBV5-5 and TRBJ1-2, with D uncertain. The CDR3 sequence is 15 residues long. CDR1 is SGHKS and CDR2 is YYEKEE in the germline V gene (reference sequence). V was shortened by 2 bases and J by 2 bases, with 13 bases between the two germline ends. In DNA form, the CDR3 reads TGTGCCAGCAGCTTATTTTTGCCGGGGAACTATGGCTACACCTTC. This translates into CASSLFLPGNYGYTF.

The chain carries TRBV7-8 and TRBJ1-1; D is undetermined. V was cut by 7 bases and J by 0 bases, with 12 bases left in between. Germline V gives CDR1 SGHVS, CDR2 FQNEAQ. This CDR3 contains 14 residues. The CDR3 coding sequence is TGTGCCAGCATTACCGAGGGCATGAACACTGAAGCTTTCTTT. This sequence encodes CASITEGMNTEAFF. The whole variable domain, filled in from reference TRBV7-8 and TRBJ1-1, reads GAGVSQSPRYKVAKRGQDVALRCDPISGHVSLFWYQQALGQGPEFLTYFQNEAQLDKSGLPSDRFFAERPEGSVSTLKIQRTQQEDSAVYLCASITEGMNTEAFFGQGTRLTVV.

This clonotype was counted a few times. The chain uses TRBV13 and TRBJ2-3; 7 positions match TRBD1. Germline loops: CDR1 PRHDT, CDR2 FYEKMQ (reference sequence). V gave up 6 bases and J gave up 4 bases; unmatched junction bases: 10. This CDR3 contains 15 residues. Here the CDR3 DNA reads TGTGCCAGCAGACATGGGACAGAAAGACCAGATACGCAGTATTTT. Its translation: CASRHGTERPDTQYF.

This clonotype was recorded many times. The V call is TRBV2, the J call TRBJ2-3, with a possible D match to TRBD2 (5 bases). CDR3 size: 15 residues. The germline V gene has CDR1 SNHLY and CDR2 FYNNEI. Trimming removed 7 bases from V and 4 bases from J, with 18 bases in between. CDR3 DNA: TGTGCCAGCACCGCTGGAACTAGGCGCGCAGATACGCAGTATTTT. Translated, it gives CASTAGTRRADTQYF. The full variable domain, completed using reference TRBV2 and TRBJ2-3, is EPEVTQTPSHQVTQMGQEVILRCVPISNHLYFYWYRQILGQKVEFLVSFYNNEISEKSEIFDDQFSVERPDGSNFTLKIRSTKLEDSAMYFCASTAGTRRADTQYFGPGTRLTVL.

As regards this clonotype: Possible read error: a much larger clone is one base away. V and J are TRBV10-3 and TRBJ2-7; TRBD1 might be the D (5 bases). Germline-derived CDR1 and CDR2 are ENHRY and SYGVKD. This CDR3 region has 14 residues. The CDR3 protein is CAISERGTQYERYF. As DNA, the CDR3 is TGTGCCATCAGTGAAAGGGGCACCCAATACGAGCGGTACTTC.

This clonotype was counted ten times or more. The V gene is TRBV29-1, the J gene TRBJ1-1; D not certain. Germline CDR1 is SQVTM and CDR2 is ANQGSEA. The CDR3 has 14 amino acids. Trimming left V 6 bases short and J 1 base short, with 15 bases between. CDR3 nucleotides: TGCAGCGTGTTCTTCGGGTCGGGGAACACTGAAGCTTTCTTT. This codes for CSVFFGSGNTEAFF.

This clonotype was counted at least ten times. One end of the junction does not line up with germline, which may come from a read error. V and J are TRBV2 and TRBJ1-1; D unresolved. In germline, CDR1 is SNHLY, CDR2 FYNNEI. This CDR3 has 11 residues. DNA of the CDR3: TGTGCCACCTTAGGGAACCCTGAAGCTTTCTTT. Amino acid sequence: CATLGNPEAFF.

A few counts support this clonotype. The chain uses TRBV3-1 and TRBJ2-7; TRBD2 aligns across 14 bases. Unmatched junction bases numbered 7, after V lost 0 bases and J lost 0 bases. Germline CDR1 and CDR2: LGHDT and YNNKEL (reference sequence). This CDR3 region has 19 residues. The CDR3 reads CASSQDMGLAGADSYEQYF. CDR3 nucleotide sequence: TGTGCCAGCAGCCAAGACATGGGACTAGCGGGAGCGGACTCCTACGAGCAGTACTTC.

This clonotype was seen repeatedly, ten times or more. The rearrangement joins TRBV7-2 to TRBJ2-1; 7 positions match TRBD2. J gave up 2 bases and V 5 bases, and 9 bases lay outside the gene matches. CDR1 is SGHTA and CDR2 is FQGNSA in the germline V gene. The CDR3 is 16 amino acids. The CDR3 nucleotides are TGTGCCAGCAGCCCTTCATCTAGCGGAGCCTACAATGAGCAGTTCTTC. Amino acid sequence: CASSPSSSGAYNEQFF.

In its sample, this clonotype was seen many times. The V and J genes are TRBV6-2 or TRBV6-3 and TRBJ2-7; possibly TRBD2 for D (5 bases). CDR3 size: 14 residues. Germline V gives CDR1 MNHEY, CDR2 SVGEGT. Trimming stripped 2 bases from V and 4 bases from J, with 12 bases between. The CDR3 DNA reads TGTGCCAGCAGTTACGGCGGACTGAGATACGAGCAGTACTTC. Translation gives CASSYGGLRYEQYF.

A remark on this clonotype: A much larger clone differs from this one at a single base, so this may be a read error. CDR3 loop: CASQDAGCTF. CDR3 sequence (DNA): TGTGCCAGCCAAGACGCCGGCTGCACCTTC. This chain joins TRBV30 and TRBJ1-2; D remains unclear. CDR3 size: 10 residues. Germline V gene lookup returns CDR1 GTSNPN and CDR2 SVGIG (reference sequence). Full variable domain (remainder filled in from reference TRBV30 and TRBJ1-2): SQTIHQWPATLVQPVGSPLSLECTVEGTSNPNLYWYRQAAGRGLQLLFYSVGIGQISSEVPQNLSASRPQDRQFILSSKKLLLSDSGFYLCASQDAGCTFGSGTRLTVV.

Many counts were recorded for this clonotype. The chain is built from TRBV3-1 and TRBJ2-5; tentative D call: TRBD2 (5 bases). The CDR3 extends over 16 amino acids. V shed 1 base and J shed 2 bases, with 14 bases lying between them. The germline gives CDR1 LGHDT, CDR2 YNNKEL (reference sequence). CDR3 DNA: TGTGCCAGCAGCCAAGTCCCTAGTGGGAGTCAAGAGACCCAGTACTTC. The encoded protein is CASSQVPSGSQETQYF.

This clonotype came up once. J is TRBJ1-2 and V is TRBV10-3; TRBD1 matches 9 bases. This CDR3 comprises 15 residues. The ends lost 10 bases at V and 2 bases at J; junction bases unmatched: 11. The germline CDR1 and CDR2 sequences are ENHRY and SYGVKD. The CDR3 nucleotides are TGTGCCAGCTGGACAGGGGTTTCCGGAAACTATGGCTACACCTTC. This sequence encodes CASWTGVSGNYGYTF.

The chain joins TRBV29-1 to TRBJ2-1; 8 bases are shared with TRBD2. CDR1 is SQVTM, CDR2 ANQGSEA, per germline. The CDR3 is 21 residues long. After removal of 3 bases from V and 0 bases from J, the junction contained 22 bases not matched to a gene. The CDR3 reads CSVDEPAVRGGRPGSYNEQFF. Written as DNA, the CDR3 is TGCAGCGTTGACGAGCCCGCAGTTAGGGGCGGGAGGCCAGGCTCCTACAATGAGCAGTTCTTC.

At least ten counts were recorded for this clonotype. The CDR3 coding sequence is TGTGCCATCAAACTAGCGGGTGCCTACGAGCAGTACTTC. This codes for CAIKLAGAYEQYF. The V gene is TRBV6-2 or TRBV6-3, the J gene TRBJ2-7; 9 bases line up with TRBD2. J lost 2 bases, V lost 10 bases, and 6 bases had no gene match. Germline CDR1 is MNHEY and CDR2 is SVGEGT. CDR3 length: 13 amino acids.

The chain couples TRBV15 to TRBJ2-2; TRBD1 aligns across 7 bases. Looked up from germline, CDR1 is LNHNV and CDR2 is YYDKDF (reference sequence). The CDR3 has 15 residues. Germline trimming cut 1 base from V and 2 bases from J; bases unmatched to any gene: 1. The CDR3 DNA follows: TGTGCCACCAGCAGAGGACAGGGAAACACCGGGGAGCTGTTTTTT. Amino acids: CATSRGQGNTGELFF.

This clonotype was recorded at least ten times. J is TRBJ2-1 and V is TRBV6-5, with D unresolved. The length of the CDR3 is 12 residues. Germline V lookup: CDR1 MNHEY, CDR2 SVGAGI. V was clipped by 2 bases and J by 6 bases, with 5 bases between them. CDR3 residues: CASSYRVNEQFF. DNA of the CDR3: TGTGCCAGCAGTTACAGGGTCAATGAGCAGTTCTTC.

This clonotype was picked up many times. The chain has TRBV28 and TRBJ2-7, with D perhaps given as TRBD1 or TRBD2 (5 bases each). The V end lost 3 bases, the J end lost 2 bases, and 8 bases lay between the germline ends. Germline-derived CDR1 and CDR2 are MDHEN and SYDVKM. The CDR3 extends over 13 amino acids. CDR3 coding DNA: TGTGCCAGCAGTTTGCCGGGACCCTACGAGCAGTACTTC. Translation: CASSLPGPYEQYF.

There are many counts of this clonotype. The gene calls are TRBV28 and TRBJ2-3, with 10 positions matching TRBD2. Germline V lookup: CDR1 MDHEN, CDR2 SYDVKM. The CDR3 extends over 19 amino acids. V gave up 2 bases and J gave up 6 bases; unmatched junction bases: 17. The CDR3 DNA reads as TGTGCCAGCAGTTTAGTAATAGCGGGAGGCCAACCCTCCGGGGATACGCAGTATTTT. Amino acids: CASSLVIAGGQPSGDTQYF.

V and J are TRBV19 and TRBJ2-3; D is undetermined. The germline CDR1 and CDR2 sequences are LNHDA and SQIVND (reference sequence). The V gene lost 10 bases and the J gene lost 0 bases, with 23 bases spanning the gap. The CDR3 consists of 17 residues. CDR3 sequence (DNA): TGTGCCACTCCGGCCCTACCCGCCTCGGTGAGCACAGATACGCAGTATTTT. Its translation is CATPALPASVSTDTQYF.

This clonotype was recorded many times. The chain joins TRBV11-2 to TRBJ2-1, with D hard to call. The V end lost 5 bases, the J end lost 7 bases, and 18 bases lay between the germline ends. Per the germline V gene, CDR1 is SGHAT and CDR2 is FQNNGV. The CDR3 is 15 amino acids. CDR3 sequence: CASSLRASVPNEQFF. DNA for the CDR3: TGTGCCAGCAGCCTCCGGGCCTCTGTACCGAATGAGCAGTTCTTC.